This TCR beta chain was captured in a study of T cells after yellow fever vaccination (dated by TCRdb to about 2019). Regarding the research as a whole: Libraries from fractions with low cell numbers were prepared with the SMART-Seq v4 Ultra Low Input RNA kit. To track T-cell clones before and after primary and booster YFV17D yellow fever vaccination, bulk TCR alpha and beta repertoires were sequenced longitudinally. Two healthy male donors, one aged 18 to 30 and one aged 30 to 39 years, were included in the cohort. Blood samples were taken at several timepoints before and after primary and secondary immunization, and bulk PBMC replicates and cell subsets were isolated. Paper-wide results and their limitations: Because only a couple of donors were included in the study, the extent to which the findings can be generalized is limited. The secondary T-cell response was weaker than the primary response but faster, peaking on day 5 instead of day 15. A small fraction of clonotypes showed up in both the CD4 and CD8 compartments, probably as a result of convergent recombination. FACS-sorted repertoires could contain abundant contaminating clonotypes from the bulk population, so computational filtering was required. Most clones expanded after primary vaccination were re-detected after the booster (almost 97% of CD4 and roughly 85% of CD8), suggesting broad memory maintenance.

Ten or more counts support this clonotype. No antigen is known for it. Base quality data are lacking; no much larger clone is found one base away. The sample's treatment or condition label, in plain terms: live attenuated yellow fever vaccine strain. A standard Ficoll-Paque protocol was used to isolate PBMCs from peripheral blood. CD4 and CD8 T-cell fractions were isolated with Dynabeads CD4 and CD8 positive selection kits. TriZol was used to extract RNA from bulk PBMCs, CD4 and CD8 fractions, and dextramer-positive and dextramer-negative fractions. The sequencer listed for this sample is Illumina NovaSeq 6000. Synthesis of TCR cDNA relied on 5'RACE template switching, a step that introduced a universal primer site along with unique molecular identifiers. Priming for cDNA synthesis came from both the TCR alpha and TCR beta constant segments. Library amplification used two PCR steps, and the second PCR step added sample barcodes and sequencing adapters. Sequencing of the libraries was done on either Illumina HiSeq 2500 (2x100 bp) or NovaSeq (2x150 bp). The study's own analysis went as follows. MIGEC handled demultiplexing of reads and collapsing into UMI consensus sequences, while MiXCR performed V(D)J alignment. Clonotypes responding to the vaccine were identified with edgeR on replicate PBMC samples, with the criteria of FDR below 0.01 and a log2 fold change above 5 up to day 15. Each bulk clonotype was labeled CD4 or CD8 based on which sequenced repertoire, CD4 or CD8, contained the clonotype at higher abundance. The raw public reads went through TCRdb reprocessing: fastp at Q25, MiXCR clone calling, in-frame beta chains kept. Every entry covers one CDR3 protein and lists the most common genes and DNA from its rows. None of the V and J calls come from the authors' own analysis; TCRdb made them. The sample includes 250,000 to 300,000 distinct CDR3 sequences, with around 5.3% observed a single time. Less than 3.5% of the sample rests with the top ten.

V has 6 bases trimmed and J has 5 bases trimmed; junction bases matching no gene number 9. CDR1 DFQATT and CDR2 SNEGSKA are derived from the germline V gene (reference sequence). Spanning cysteine to phenylalanine, the CDR3 consists of 14 amino acids. CDR3 DNA only is kept here, 42 bases in frame from base 1. The rearranged segments are TRBV20-1 and TRBJ2-3; 9 bases in between match TRBD1. The sample was CD4+ T cells sorted from PBMCs, taken on the day of the yellow fever booster vaccination. The receptor's source is a young man who received the YFV17D yellow fever vaccine. The nucleotides are TGCAGTGCGACGACAGGGGGAGTGGAAGATACGCAGTATTTT. Its protein is CSATTGGVEDTQYF.